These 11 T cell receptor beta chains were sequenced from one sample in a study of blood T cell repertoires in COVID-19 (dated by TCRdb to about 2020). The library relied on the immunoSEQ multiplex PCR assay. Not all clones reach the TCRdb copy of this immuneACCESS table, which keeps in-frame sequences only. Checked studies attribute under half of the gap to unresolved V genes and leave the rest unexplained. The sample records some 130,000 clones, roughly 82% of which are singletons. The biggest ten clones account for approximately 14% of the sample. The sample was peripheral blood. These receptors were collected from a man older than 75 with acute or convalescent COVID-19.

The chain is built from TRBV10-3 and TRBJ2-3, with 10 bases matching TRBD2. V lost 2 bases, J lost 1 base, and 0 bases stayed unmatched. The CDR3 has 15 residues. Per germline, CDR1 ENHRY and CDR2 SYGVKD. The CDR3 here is CAISELAGGTDTQYF. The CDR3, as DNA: TGTGCCATCAGTGAGCTAGCGGGGGGCACAGATACGCAGTATTTT.

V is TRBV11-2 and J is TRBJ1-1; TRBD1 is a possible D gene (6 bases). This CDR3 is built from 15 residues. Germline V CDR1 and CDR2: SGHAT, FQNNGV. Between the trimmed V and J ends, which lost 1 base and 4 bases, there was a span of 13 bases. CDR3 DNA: TGTGCCAGCAGCTTAGGTGGGCAGGGGTCCACTGAAGCTTTCTTT. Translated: CASSLGGQGSTEAFF.

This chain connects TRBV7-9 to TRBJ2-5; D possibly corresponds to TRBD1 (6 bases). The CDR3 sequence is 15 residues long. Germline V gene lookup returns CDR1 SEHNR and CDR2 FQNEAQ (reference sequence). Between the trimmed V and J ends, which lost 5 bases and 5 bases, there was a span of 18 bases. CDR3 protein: CASSPTGTFQETQYF. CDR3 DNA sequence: TGTGCCAGCAGCCCGACCGGGACATTCCAGGAGACCCAGTACTTC.

The CDR3: CASSRTEGRTGELFF. CDR3 coding DNA: TGTGCCAGCAGCAGAACAGAAGGAAGGACCGGGGAGCTGTTTTTT. The gene calls are TRBV11-3 and TRBJ2-2; D is undetermined. Trimming removed 5 bases from V and 5 bases from J, with 15 bases in between. Germline V lookup: CDR1 SGHNT, CDR2 YENEEA. The length of the CDR3 is 15 residues.

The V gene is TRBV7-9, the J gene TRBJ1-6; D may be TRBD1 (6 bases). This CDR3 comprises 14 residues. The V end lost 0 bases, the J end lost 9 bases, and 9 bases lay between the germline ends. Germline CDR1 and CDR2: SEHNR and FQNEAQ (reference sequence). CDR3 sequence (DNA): TGTGCCAGCAGCTTAGCACGGGACATTTCACCCCTCCACTTT. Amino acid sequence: CASSLARDISPLHF. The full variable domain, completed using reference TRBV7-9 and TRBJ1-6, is DTGVSQNPRHKITKRGQNVTFRCDPISEHNRLYWYRQTLGQGPEFLTYFQNEAQLEKSRLLSDRFSAERPKGSFSTLEIQRTEQGDSAMYLCASSLARDISPLHFGNGTRLTVT.

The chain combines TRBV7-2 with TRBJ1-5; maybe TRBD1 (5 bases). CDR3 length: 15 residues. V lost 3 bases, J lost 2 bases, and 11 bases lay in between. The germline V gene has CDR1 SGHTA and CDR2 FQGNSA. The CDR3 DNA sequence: TGTGCCAGCAGCTTTAGCCAGGGTGGCAATCAGCCCCAGCATTTT. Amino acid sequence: CASSFSQGGNQPQHF.

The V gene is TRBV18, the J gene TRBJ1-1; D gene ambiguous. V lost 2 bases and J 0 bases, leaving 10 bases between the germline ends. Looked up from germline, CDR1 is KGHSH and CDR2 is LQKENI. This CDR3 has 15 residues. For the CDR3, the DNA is TGTGCCAGCTCACCAACCTCGACACTGAACACTGAAGCTTTCTTT. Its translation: CASSPTSTLNTEAFF.

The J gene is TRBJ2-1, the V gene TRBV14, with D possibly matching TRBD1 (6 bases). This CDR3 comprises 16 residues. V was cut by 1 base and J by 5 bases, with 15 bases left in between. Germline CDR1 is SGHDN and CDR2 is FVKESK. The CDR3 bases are TGTGCCAGCAGCCAAGGATTGGACAGCCTTAACAATGAGCAGTTCTTC. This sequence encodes CASSQGLDSLNNEQFF.

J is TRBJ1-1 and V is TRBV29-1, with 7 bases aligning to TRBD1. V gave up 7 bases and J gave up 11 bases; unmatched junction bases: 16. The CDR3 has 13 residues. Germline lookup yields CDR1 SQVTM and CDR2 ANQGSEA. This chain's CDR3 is CSGGEQGPRSAFF. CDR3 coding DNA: TGCAGCGGGGGAGAACAGGGGCCCAGGTCTGCTTTCTTT.

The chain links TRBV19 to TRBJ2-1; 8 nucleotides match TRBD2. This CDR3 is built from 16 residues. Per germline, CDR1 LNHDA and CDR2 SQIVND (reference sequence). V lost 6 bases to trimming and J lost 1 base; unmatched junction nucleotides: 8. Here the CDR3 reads CASSPLERGSYNEQFF. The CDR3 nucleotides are TGTGCCAGTAGCCCCCTAGAGCGGGGGTCCTACAATGAGCAGTTCTTC.

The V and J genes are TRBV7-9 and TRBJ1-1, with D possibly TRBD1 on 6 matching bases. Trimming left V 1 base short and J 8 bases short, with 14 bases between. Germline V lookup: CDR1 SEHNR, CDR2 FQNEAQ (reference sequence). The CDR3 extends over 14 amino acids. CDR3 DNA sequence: TGTGCCAGCAGCTTAGAAGGCAGGGGTCGCGAAGCTTTCTTT. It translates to CASSLEGRGREAFF.